Here is one T cell receptor (beta chain) with its context. The target of this receptor is not known. CDR1 and CDR2 are read off the germline V gene (reference sequence) as LNHDA and SQIVND. From its cysteine to its phenylalanine, the CDR3 spans 15 amino acids. Only the CDR3 DNA stays, 45 bases, in frame from base 1. The trim is 1 base for V and 4 bases for J, with a gap of 13 bases between the germline ends. In total, about 650 healthy bone marrow donors made up the cohort. At the time of sampling, every cohort member was nominally healthy, though immune exposures that went unrecorded were likely present. The donor tested CMV seropositive, placing the donor among the 310 or so seropositive members of the cohort. Each donor provided a peripheral blood sample, and peripheral blood mononuclear cells were used for TCR beta sequencing. The Qiagen DNeasy Blood Extraction Kit was used to extract genomic DNA from the blood cell samples.

This specimen comes from a study of cytomegalovirus exposure and HLA in healthy donors (dated by TCRdb to the late 2010s). Regarding the study in general: An earlier analysis of several hundred of the donors reported about 250 Gb of sequence data and 100 million to 130 million unique TCR beta sequences from around 200 million T cells. An early release covering some 640 HLA-typed donors comprised roughly 300 gigabases of sequencing data and tens of millions of unique TCR sequences. Of the approximately 400 genotyped donors, about 80% fell in the genetic ancestry cluster associated with self-reported Caucasian donors. The study aimed to test whether signatures of past pathogen exposure could be identified by cataloging public T cell receptors. The study profiled the T cell repertoires of more than 500 subjects by immunosequencing and related them to cytomegalovirus serostatus. Along with the approximately 650-subject first cohort, a separate validation cohort of over a hundred different subjects was used. To predict cytomegalovirus infection status, the study brought together high-throughput TCR immunosequencing, statistical association of individual TCRs with disease status, and machine learning. A later analysis re-analyzed previously published TCR beta repertoires from 500 to 700 donors and added high-resolution HLA genotyping to study TCR occurrence patterns. Rather than drawing on any new phenotypic data, the later analysis identified candidate immune exposures from TCR beta sequences and the way those sequences occurred across donors. To decide whether each TCR beta V gene segment behaved as functional or pseudogenic, an earlier analysis of some 600 of the donors relied on high-throughput TCR beta sequencing. Donor age, sex, ethnicity and CMV serostatus were compiled together with the repertoire data. Genome-wide SNP genotypes for about 60% of the 666 donors were used in a later genetic analysis, which treated that subset as a discovery cohort. Every discovery cohort repertoire had been produced on one sequencing platform. Both class I and class II loci were covered by HLA typing, at four-digit resolution. The number of donors typed differed by locus, with about 629-630 for A, B, C, DRB1 and DQB1, around 520 for DQA1, about 610 for DPA1, and 400 to 490 for DPB1. Roughly five DR-DQ haplotypes were treated as single units for association and clustering because of strong linkage in the cohort. Among around 400 genotyped donors of the cohort, an average of approximately 220,000 unique TCR beta nucleotide sequences was sequenced per donor, of which about 18% were non-productive.

General study outcomes and caveats: Assigning TCR associations to individual alleles was difficult when HLA alleles, especially DR and DQ, strongly co-occurred. At a false discovery rate of 0.05, a later analysis linked 15,000 to 20,000 TCR beta sequences to specific HLA alleles. Because some donors lacked HLA typing at each locus, the association tests relied only on the typed subset. In vitro tests confirmed that three of the cytomegalovirus-associated TCR beta chains recognize cytomegalovirus antigens. In a later analysis, several top co-occurrence clusters were reported to appear linked to parvovirus B19, influenza, CMV and Epstein-Barr virus. Some IMGT-functional V segments, including TRBV6-2 and TRBV6-3, could not be told apart with the 87-base-pair reads, so those segments were excluded. A total of 150 or so TCR beta chains were listed by the study as associated with cytomegalovirus. According to a later analysis, TCR association rates differed among HLA loci, with DRB1 alleles showing the most associated TCRs and HLA-C alleles showing the fewest. The classifier was reported to diagnose cytomegalovirus status with high specificity and sensitivity in both the original and validation cohorts. In an earlier analysis of around 600 of the donors, most TCR beta V segments appeared in productive rearrangements about 90% or about 30% of the time, broadly matching IMGT annotations. A cluster of highly shared sequence variants was judged likely to be a technical artifact of the sequencing pipeline. Linkage disequilibrium might explain the correlated functional status among segregating V segments, but an unknown experimental factor could not be excluded. Compared with equally common non-associated chains, HLA-associated TCR beta chains in a later analysis were more clonally expanded and had lower generation probabilities. CMV serostatus was the only immune exposure information available for the cohort. V-gene and J-gene trimming of TCR beta chains was associated with a missense DCLRE1C variant in a later genetic analysis, and the association was replicated in an independent cohort. According to the authors, the approach could potentially be generalized to other disease states and immunological phenotypes. A further reported finding was that TCR beta sequences accurately predicted the HLA-A and HLA-B alleles for most subjects in the first cohort. In a later genetic analysis, fewer N-insertions in productive TCRs were reported among donors in an Asian-associated ancestry cluster than the roughly 700-donor mean. The cohort was sequenced for TCR beta chains only, and without alpha or paired-chain data the features that could be detected were limited. In a later analysis, most CMV-associated TCR beta chains were found to appear HLA-restricted, with HLA associations seemingly driven largely by CMV exposure. Because counts were too low, roughly 18 rarely observed V segments, including chromosome 9 orphons, were left out of the earlier analysis of 587 of the donors. The presence/absence analyses assumed that sequencing depth was roughly uniform across donors, and that assumption may not be true. Across donors, most TCR sequences were observed very rarely, whereas some public TCRs were present in many individuals.

The library relied on the immunoSEQ multiplex PCR assay. For the multiplex PCR, a mixture combining 60 forward primers for TCR Vbeta segments and 13 reverse primers for TCR Jbeta segments was used. The CDR3 region of rearranged TCR beta genes was amplified from genomic DNA with a multiplex PCR assay. Amplified TCR beta libraries were sequenced as 87-base-pair reads on the Illumina HiSeq System. The authors processed their data as follows. In a later analysis, about 80 million unique TCR beta chains were counted across the 500 to 700 repertoires, and around 10 million of these chains were shared by at least two donors. Raw reads were error-corrected and collapsed into unique sequences by a nearest-neighbor algorithm in which closely related sequences were merged to remove PCR and sequencing errors. Alignment of CDR3 sequences to IMGT reference sequences was used to assign V, D and J gene segments. For a sequence to be retained, a match of at least six nucleotides to both a V gene segment and a J gene segment was required. Rearrangements were classified as productive when the CDR3 lacked stop codons and remained in frame with V and J, and all other rearrangements were classified as non-productive. Following IMGT convention, CDR3 was defined as the stretch from the second conserved V-encoded cysteine up to the conserved J-encoded phenylalanine. The earlier analysis of about 590 of the donors excluded sequences that lacked an unambiguous match to a single V gene segment. In an earlier analysis of approximately 590 of the donors, a V segment was called functional when productive rearrangements were above 56.7%, and segregating when the standard deviation between donors exceeded 5%. A statistical classification framework was developed to diagnose cytomegalovirus status using the catalog of TCR beta chain sequences. A later analysis assigned V and J genes by comparing TCR nucleotide sequences with IMGT/GENE-DB human TR gene sequences. Using the TCRdist pipeline, a later analysis assigned CDR3 sequences along with most-parsimonious VDJ recombination scenarios. In a later analysis, every TCR beta chain was defined by the combination of its CDR3 amino acid sequence and its V-gene family, and reads without a unique V-gene family were dropped. In a later analysis, several hundred highly shared, low-generation-probability nucleotide sequences were removed to address suspected cross-contamination and a sequencing artifact. A later analysis calculated a clonal expansion index for each public chain from normalized within-repertoire ranks of inferred template counts. In a later analysis, generation probabilities were computed using a VDJ recombination model fitted to out-of-frame rearrangements, and the results were checked against IGoR. In a later analysis, hypergeometric tests were used to score TCR-TCR, TCR-HLA and TCR-CMV co-occurrence, with a repertoire-size bias correction applied to TCR pairs. To estimate false discovery rates, a later analysis permuted the HLA or CMV assignments 20 times. In a later analysis, co-occurring TCRs were grouped with DBSCAN, and TCRdist sequence similarity was added when clustering was performed within HLA-allele-positive subsets. Repertoires with fewer than 30,000 or more than 120,000 public chains, plus five repertoires with anomalous nucleotide sharing, were excluded from co-occurrence clustering. This immuneACCESS table, as held by TCRdb, lists in-frame sequences with V and J called but not all clones. Of the missing ones, under half trace to an unresolved V gene in checked studies; the others have no known cause. D and trimming come from the DNA, and the V and J calls and clone size come from that table. The sample has under 70,000 clones on record. The top ten clonotypes cover approximately 2.4% of the sample.

The chain is encoded by TRBV19 joined to TRBJ1-2; D gene: possibly TRBD1, on 5 matching bases. This clonotype was obtained from a female donor in good health and CMV-seropositive. Sequencing was done on a sample of PBMCs. The DNA sequence is as follows: TGTGCCAGTAGTATAGCAACAGGACCTCCCTATGGCTACACCTTC. Its translation reads: CASSIATGPPYGYTF.